A single sample gave rise to the 19 T cell receptor beta chains below, sequenced in a study of PD-1 blockade in classical Hodgkin lymphoma. Regarding time point: cycle 4 day 1 (C4D1), after six to seven weeks of nivolumab. Patients all relapsed after autologous stem cell transplantation, and there was variation in brentuximab vedotin exposure. The assay was immunoSEQ multiplex PCR, and TCRdb's table has in-frame clones only and misses some. Of fewer than 95,000 clones in the sample, more than 80% are singletons; the top ten hold 17%. This specimen consisted of peripheral blood mononuclear cells (PBMCs), obtained before the fourth cycle of nivolumab. These receptors came from a human donor with classical Hodgkin lymphoma.

This sequence joins TRBV7-8 and TRBJ2-3; the match to TRBD2 covers 13 bases. Germline CDR1 reads SGHVS; CDR2 reads FQNEAQ. The CDR3 contains 18 residues. The junction had 14 bases not matched to a gene; V was cut back by 5 bases and J by 6 bases. CDR3 sequence reads: CASSPLGGGLAGLDTQYF. The CDR3 nucleotides are TGTGCCAGCAGCCCCCTAGGGGGGGGACTAGCGGGACTGGATACGCAGTATTTT.

This chain links TRBV2 with TRBJ2-1; 9 positions agree with TRBD2. The CDR3 runs 15 residues. The V segment lost 5 bases and the J segment 5 bases; nucleotides outside the gene matches: 7. Germline V lookup: CDR1 SNHLY, CDR2 FYNNEI. CDR3 bases: TGTGCCAGCAGTAGAGTAGCGGGAGTACACAATGAGCAGTTCTTC. Amino acid sequence: CASSRVAGVHNEQFF.

The rearrangement joins TRBV25-1 to TRBJ1-5; possibly TRBD1 for D (6 bases). Trimming stripped 5 bases from V and 4 bases from J, with 15 bases between. Germline loops: CDR1 MGHDK, CDR2 SYGVNS. The CDR3 runs to 15 residues. DNA of the CDR3: TGTGCCAGCAGTCCCGCAGGGGAGGGGAATCAGCCCCAGCATTTT. This translates into CASSPAGEGNQPQHF.

The genes are TRBV27 and TRBJ1-5, with D possibly matching TRBD1 (5 bases). Germline V lookup: CDR1 MNHEY, CDR2 SMNVEV (reference sequence). This CDR3 contains 15 residues. Trimming pared 6 bases from V and 5 bases from J, leaving 17 bases between. CDR3 nucleotides: TGTGCCAGCAGCTTAGGGACGGGAGGAGATCAGCCCCAGCATTTT. Translation: CASSLGTGGDQPQHF.

This rearrangement joins TRBV28 to TRBJ1-4, with 8 bases lining up with TRBD1. The CDR3 runs to 16 residues. V lost 5 bases and J lost 1; bases outside the gene matches: 6. CDR1 is MDHEN and CDR2 is SYDVKM in the germline V gene. DNA of the CDR3: TGTGCCAGCAGTACCAGGGGGCTAGGAACTAATGAAAAACTGTTTTTT. It translates to CASSTRGLGTNEKLFF.

This clone is a singleton in its sample. This chain connects TRBV19 to TRBJ2-7; D is perhaps TRBD1 or TRBD2 (5 bases each). Trimming stripped 3 bases from V and 3 bases from J, with 15 bases between. CDR1 is LNHDA and CDR2 is SQIVND in the germline V gene (reference sequence). There are 15 residues in the CDR3. This chain's CDR3 is CASSIGGVTVYEQYF. CDR3 in DNA: TGTGCCAGTAGTATTGGGGGAGTCACGGTCTACGAGCAGTACTTC.

The chain combines TRBV10-2 with TRBJ2-7; maybe TRBD2 (6 bases). Germline V gene sequence: CDR1 WSHSY, CDR2 SAAADI. The V end lost 7 bases, the J end lost 4 bases, and 14 bases lay between the germline ends. This CDR3 comprises 13 residues. The CDR3: CASKAGLGYEQYF. The CDR3 DNA follows: TGCGCCAGCAAAGCGGGTCTAGGGTACGAGCAGTACTTC.

The chain is built from TRBV9 and TRBJ2-2; TRBD2 aligns across 11 bases. V shed 7 bases and J 4 bases; nucleotides not matched to a gene: 12. CDR3 size: 17 residues. CDR1 is SGDLS and CDR2 is YYNGEE in the germline V gene. The CDR3 nucleotides are TGTGCCAGCGGTGCGGTAGCGGGAGGGCCCGGCACCGGGGAGCTGTTTTTT. Encoded protein: CASGAVAGGPGTGELFF.

This chain connects TRBV19 to TRBJ2-5, with D possibly being TRBD2 (6 bases). This CDR3 has 14 residues. The V gene's germline CDR1 is LNHDA and CDR2 SQIVND (reference sequence). V was shortened by 6 bases and J by 0 bases, with 11 bases between the two germline ends. Written as DNA, the CDR3 is TGTGCCAGTAGAGAAGGACTAAACCAAGAGACCCAGTACTTC. It translates to CASREGLNQETQYF.

This clone was counted only a few times. The chain uses TRBV18 and TRBJ2-3, with 8 bases aligning to TRBD1. V shed 0 bases, J shed 5 bases, and the junction held 7 bases outside the gene matches. The CDR3 extends over 16 amino acids. Germline CDR1 is KGHSH and CDR2 is LQKENI. CDR3 region: CASSPPGRGRGDTQYF. CDR3 nucleotides: TGTGCCAGCTCACCACCGGGCAGGGGGCGCGGAGATACGCAGTATTTT.

In its sample, this clone was seen a few times. The V call is TRBV7-2, the J call TRBJ2-7; perhaps TRBD2 as D (5 bases). V lost 2 bases and J 7 bases, leaving 15 bases between the germline ends. Germline-derived CDR1 and CDR2 are SGHTA and FQGNSA. The CDR3 has 14 residues. CDR3 protein: CASSLTADLGEQYF. The CDR3 nucleotides are TGTGCCAGCAGCTTAACAGCGGACTTAGGGGAGCAGTACTTC.

This chain links TRBV4-1 with TRBJ2-1; TRBD2 aligns across 10 bases. CDR3 size: 15 residues. The junction had 2 bases not matched to a gene; V was cut back by 0 bases and J by 6 bases. Germline CDR1 is MGHRA and CDR2 is YSYEKL. CDR3 region: CASSQDRTSGNEQFF. For the CDR3, the DNA is TGCGCCAGCAGCCAAGATAGGACTAGCGGCAATGAGCAGTTCTTC.

This sequence joins TRBV27 and TRBJ1-1; the D is unclear. The CDR3 is 14 residues long. Per the germline V gene, CDR1 is MNHEY and CDR2 is SMNVEV (reference sequence). Trimming left V 6 bases short and J 3 bases short, with 14 bases between. CDR3 protein: CASRDQSGYTEAFF. The CDR3 DNA sequence: TGTGCCAGCAGGGATCAAAGTGGGTACACTGAAGCTTTCTTT.

The chain combines TRBV5-1 with TRBJ1-1; D remains ambiguous. Germline V lookup: CDR1 SGHRS, CDR2 YFSETQ. Trimming stripped 5 bases from V and 1 base from J, with 15 bases between. This CDR3 comprises 15 residues. The DNA for the CDR3 is TGCGCCAGCAGTTACTCGAGGGCCTCGAACACTGAAGCTTTCTTT. It translates to CASSYSRASNTEAFF.

The CDR3 DNA is TGTGCCTGGAGTAACCACCAGTCCGGGGAGCTGTTTTTT. This sequence encodes CAWSNHQSGELFF. The rearrangement joins TRBV30 to TRBJ2-2; no firm D call. V was trimmed by 2 bases and J by 6 bases, leaving 10 bases between them. This CDR3 contains 13 residues. Germline CDR1 and CDR2: GTSNPN and SVGIG (reference sequence). The full variable domain, completed using reference TRBV30 and TRBJ2-2, is SQTIHQWPATLVQPVGSPLSLECTVEGTSNPNLYWYRQAAGRGLQLLFYSVGIGQISSEVPQNLSASRPQDRQFILSSKKLLLSDSGFYLCAWSNHQSGELFFGEGSRLTVL.

The CDR3 DNA follows: TGTGCCAGCAGTTTCCGACTCGGACAGGGTCGGGAGACCCAGTACTTC. Protein product: CASSFRLGQGRETQYF. The chain uses TRBV27 and TRBJ2-5, with 8 bases aligning to TRBD1. The ends lost 3 bases at V and 5 bases at J; junction bases unmatched: 11. CDR1 and CDR2 (germline): MNHEY, SMNVEV (reference sequence). The CDR3 length is 16 residues.

The chain is built from TRBV7-2 and TRBJ2-3, with D possibly being TRBD2 (5 bases). The germline V gene encodes CDR1 SGHTA and CDR2 FQGNSA. The CDR3 extends over 14 amino acids. The germline V and J ends were trimmed by 6 bases and 6 bases, with 16 bases remaining between them. In DNA, the CDR3 is TGTGCCAGCAGGATTGGGCGGGTGGCGGATACGCAGTATTTT. Its protein is CASRIGRVADTQYF.

The chain couples TRBV10-3 to TRBJ1-4; D is ambiguous. Looked up from germline, CDR1 is ENHRY and CDR2 is SYGVKD. This CDR3 comprises 13 residues. Trimming removed 6 bases from V and 2 bases from J, with 7 bases in between. The CDR3 here is CAISGGTNEKLFF. For the CDR3, the DNA is TGTGCCATCAGCGGAGGGACTAATGAAAAACTGTTTTTT.

V gene TRBV28 combines with J gene TRBJ2-3; 8 positions match TRBD2. CDR1 MDHEN and CDR2 SYDVKM come from the germline V gene. The CDR3 extends over 15 amino acids. The ends lost 7 bases at V and 2 bases at J; junction bases unmatched: 8. The DNA of the CDR3 is TGTGCCAGCAACGACCTAGCGGGTATCACAGATACGCAGTATTTT. It is translated as CASNDLAGITDTQYF.